The clone carrying this T cell receptor (beta chain) was found once. Its target is unknown. This CDR3 contains 14 residues. Germline V gene data show CDR1 as MNHEY and CDR2 as SVGAGI. Losses at the gene ends were 2 bases for V and 3 bases for J; bases not matched to a gene: 3. The data originate from a study of OX40 agonist ivuxolimab in advanced cancers. Study-wide context: Patients received ivuxolimab, an intravenous treatment, every 2 weeks at 0.01 to 10 mg/kg.

The table came from immunoSEQ multiplex PCR; TCRdb's copy has only in-frame clones and leaves some out. The sample shows approximately 74,000 clones, 75% to 90% of them seen only once. Overall study findings and caveats: Partial responders receiving 0.1-3.0 mg/kg showed among the lowest clonal expansion. Normalized expansion of T-cell clones was also low for some nonresponders.

This receptor was obtained from an adult with an advanced solid tumor such as melanoma, head and neck, liver or kidney cancer. This sequence joins TRBV6-5 and TRBJ1-1; 7 nucleotides align to TRBD1. Sample: CD4+ or CD8+ T cells sorted from blood, taken in a trial of the OX40 agonist ivuxolimab. CDR3 loop: CASSYRGQDTEAFF. CDR3 in DNA: TGTGCCAGCAGTTACAGGGGGCAAGACACTGAAGCTTTCTTT.